A selection of T cell receptor beta chains follows, all from one sample in a study of T cells after yellow fever vaccination. From the 5' RACE reads, TCRdb called clonotypes with MiXCR, one entry per CDR3 protein. The repertoire holds approximately 510,000 distinct CDR3 sequences, around a fifth seen once, with about 15% in the top ten. Here the sequenced sample was PBMCs, taken roughly 20 days after the first yellow fever vaccination. The receptors come from a man in his late teens or twenties who received the YFV17D yellow fever vaccine. Each CDR3 is given with its conserved first and last residue. D genes are given only for firm matches. Clone size is not always given. Where it is, it says once, few, many or a class for expanded clones.

NA	TRBJ1-1	TRBV5-1	NA	CASSWQGTHTEAFF	TGCGCCAGCAGCTGGCAGGGGACTCACACTGAAGCTTTCTTT
NA	TRBJ2-1	TRBV7-2	few	CASSSPQFRVGNEQFF	TGTGCCAGCAGCTCCCCTCAATTCAGGGTTGGGAATGAGCAGTTCTTC
TRBD1	TRBJ1-4	TRBV6-1	once	CASSKGQSTTNEKLFF	TGTGCCAGCAGTAAGGGACAGAGCACAACTAATGAAAAACTGTTTTTT
TRBD1	TRBJ2-7	TRBV4-2	few	CASSQTTGYYEQYF	TGTGCCAGCAGCCAAACGACAGGGTACTACGAGCAGTACTTC
NA	TRBJ2-5	TRBV7-2	NA	CASSLIRESQYF	TGTGCCAGCAGCTTAATTAGAGAATCCCAGTACTTC
NA	TRBJ2-4	TRBV7-9	NA	CASSPRGFDKNIQYF	TGTGCCAGCAGCCCCAGGGGTTTTGACAAAAACATTCAGTACTTC
TRBD1	TRBJ1-6	TRBV4-3	NA	CASSQDLLYRGQGYNSPLHF	TGCGCCAGCAGCCAAGACCTCTTGTACAGGGGGCAGGGGTATAATTCACCCCTCCACTTT
NA	TRBJ2-5	TRBV7-9	NA	CASSFWQRETQYF	TGTGCCAGCAGCTTCTGGCAGAGAGAGACCCAGTACTTC
TRBD1	TRBJ1-4	TRBV20-1	NA	CSARHTKGQASF	TGCAGTGCTAGACACACAAAAGGACAGGCCTCTTTT
NA	TRBJ2-3	TRBV9	NA	CASSVGLEASTDTQYF	TGTGCCAGCAGCGTAGGCCTAGAAGCTAGCACAGATACGCAGTATTTT
NA	TRBJ2-6	TRBV12-3/TRBV12-4	NA	CASRGGGTSGANVLTF	TGTGCCAGCAGGGGAGGCGGGACCTCTGGGGCCAACGTCCTGACTTTC
NA	TRBJ1-2	TRBV5-4	NA	CAASTGRNGYTF	TGTGCCGCCAGCACAGGGCGGAATGGCTACACCTTC
TRBD1	TRBJ2-7	TRBV12-3/TRBV12-4	NA	CASSLWTGEDYEQYF	TGTGCCAGCAGTTTATGGACAGGGGAGGACTACGAGCAGTACTTC
NA	TRBJ2-3	TRBV5-1	NA	CASSSIPADTQYF	TGCGCCAGCAGCTCCATCCCCGCAGATACGCAGTATTTT
NA	TRBJ2-1	TRBV5-1	few	CASSSSDTYNEQFF	TGCGCCAGCAGCTCTAGCGACACCTACAATGAGCAGTTCTTC
NA	TRBJ2-7	TRBV6-5	few	CASSQGSYEQYF	TGTGCCAGCAGCCAGGGGAGCTACGAGCAGTACTTC
TRBD2	TRBJ2-2	TRBV4-2	few	CASSQDGPGGTGELFF	TGTGCCAGCAGCCAAGATGGCCCGGGGGGCACCGGGGAGCTGTTTTTT
NA	TRBJ2-3	TRBV5-1	few	CASSLIFSDTQYF	TGCGCCAGCAGCTTGATCTTCTCAGATACGCAGTATTTT
NA	TRBJ2-6	TRBV21-1	NA	CASSLTQGTGANVLTF	TGTGCCAGCAGCTTAACTCAGGGGACTGGGGCCAACGTCCTGACTTTC
NA	TRBJ1-5	TRBV6-1	NA	CASSLGVRSNQPQHF	TGTGCCAGCAGTCTGGGAGTTAGGAGCAATCAGCCCCAGCATTTT
TRBD2	TRBJ2-1	TRBV12-3/TRBV12-4	NA	CASRSSGAGSYNEQFF	TGTGCCAGCAGGTCTAGCGGGGCCGGCTCCTACAATGAGCAGTTCTTC
NA	TRBJ2-1	TRBV4-3	NA	CASSQKWINNEQFF	TGCGCCAGCAGCCAAAAATGGATAAACAATGAGCAGTTCTTC
NA	TRBJ2-2	TRBV3-1	NA	CASSQGLVRGPGELFF	TGTGCCAGCAGCCAGGGGTTGGTGCGGGGGCCCGGGGAGCTGTTTTTT
TRBD1	TRBJ1-4	TRBV27	NA	CASSDRDRRGKLFF	TGTGCCAGCAGTGACCGGGACAGGAGGGGAAAACTGTTTTTT
TRBD2	TRBJ2-1	TRBV5-1	few	CASSLFGLAGTNNEQFF	TGCGCCAGCAGCTTGTTTGGTTTAGCGGGGACCAACAATGAGCAGTTCTTC
NA	TRBJ2-3	TRBV5-1	few	CASQTLQGMGTDTQYF	TGCGCCAGCCAAACTTTACAGGGTATGGGCACAGATACGCAGTATTTT
NA	TRBJ2-7	TRBV5-1	NA	CASSIRQEAYEQYF	TGCGCCAGCAGCATTCGACAGGAGGCCTACGAGCAGTACTTC
TRBD2	TRBJ2-3	TRBV6-1	few	CASNAGGAGTQYF	TGTGCCAGCAATGCGGGGGGGGCTGGTACGCAGTATTTT
NA	TRBJ1-3	TRBV12-5	few	CASGLWTDSGNTIYF	TGTGCTAGTGGTTTGTGGACAGACTCTGGAAACACCATATATTTT